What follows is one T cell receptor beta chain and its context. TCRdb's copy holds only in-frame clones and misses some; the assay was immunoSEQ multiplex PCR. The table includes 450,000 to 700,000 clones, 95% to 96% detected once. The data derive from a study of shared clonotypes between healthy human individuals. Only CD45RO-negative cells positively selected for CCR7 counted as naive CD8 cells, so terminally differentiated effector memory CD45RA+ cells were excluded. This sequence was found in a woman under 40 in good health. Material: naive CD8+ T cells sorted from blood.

CDR3 coding DNA: TGTGCCAGCAGTTCCCTCCCCATGAACACTGAAGCTTTCTTT. This gives the protein CASSSLPMNTEAFF. This chain joins TRBV27 and TRBJ1-1, with no clear D. V was cut by 4 bases and J by 0 bases, with 9 bases left in between. Germline V lookup: CDR1 MNHEY, CDR2 SMNVEV (reference sequence). The CDR3 totals 14 residues.